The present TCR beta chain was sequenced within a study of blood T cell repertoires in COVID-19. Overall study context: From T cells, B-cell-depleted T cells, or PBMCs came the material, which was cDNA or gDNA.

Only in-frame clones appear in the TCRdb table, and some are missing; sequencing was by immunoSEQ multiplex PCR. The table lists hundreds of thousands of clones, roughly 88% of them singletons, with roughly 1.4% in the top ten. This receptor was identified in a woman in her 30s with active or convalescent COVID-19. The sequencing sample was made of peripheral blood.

The CDR3 is CASGLGAEGETQYF. CDR3 sequence (DNA): TGTGCCAGCGGACTAGGGGCGGAAGGAGAGACCCAGTACTTC. V gene TRBV11-2 combines with J gene TRBJ2-5; 7 nucleotides match TRBD2. After removal of 8 bases from V and 4 bases from J, the junction contained 10 bases not matched to a gene. CDR1 and CDR2 (germline): SGHAT, FQNNGV. This CDR3 is built from 14 residues. The variable domain in full, with the rest retrieved from reference TRBV11-2 and TRBJ2-5, is EAGVAQSPRYKIIEKRQSVAFWCNPISGHATLYWYQQILGQGPKLLIQFQNNGVVDDSQLPKDRFSAERLKGVDSTLKIQPAKLEDSAVYLCASGLGAEGETQYFGPGTRLLVL.